A single sample gave rise to the 29 T cell receptor beta chains below, sequenced in a study of T cell responses to AZD1222 COVID-19 vaccine (dated by TCRdb to the early 2020s). What this sample's time point label stands for: baseline before first vaccination. Library creation used the immunoSEQ multiplex PCR assay. The table was pulled from immuneACCESS by TCRdb, which kept in-frame rearrangements only. Such tables lose some clones; where checked, under half of the loss comes from unresolved V genes, and the rest has no known cause. This sample comprises 90,000 to 150,000 clones, about 90% of them detected only once. In total, the top ten clones hold more than 7.5% of the sample. This material consisted of peripheral blood, taken on day 0 of AZD1222 vaccination. The receptors were sampled from an adult in good health.

This sequence joins TRBV10-3 and TRBJ1-2; D is possibly TRBD1 (5 bases). In germline, CDR1 is ENHRY, CDR2 SYGVKD. This CDR3 region has 16 residues. V gave up 3 bases and J gave up 4 bases, with 18 bases separating them. The chain's CDR3 is CAISEAGINGGYGYTF. DNA for the CDR3: TGTGCCATCAGTGAAGCAGGGATAAATGGGGGCTATGGCTACACCTTC.

The J gene is TRBJ1-5, the V gene TRBV23-1, with D unresolved. TRBV23-1 is classed as an ORF, of uncertain function. V lost 10 bases and J lost 2, with 12 bases in between. This CDR3 is built from 13 residues. In DNA form, the CDR3 reads TGCGCCACCCCCCCGTGGGGCAATCAGCCCCAGCATTTT. This sequence encodes CATPPWGNQPQHF.

The chain joins TRBV6-5 to TRBJ1-5, with 10 bases fitting TRBD1. CDR3 size: 15 residues. V trimming: 5 bases; J trimming: 3 bases; junction bases outside the gene matches: 4. Germline V gives CDR1 MNHEY, CDR2 SVGAGI. The DNA of the CDR3 is TGTGCCAGCAGTCCTGACAGGGGGCACAATCAGCCCCAGCATTTT. It translates to CASSPDRGHNQPQHF.

This clone has a handful of counts. The chain is built from TRBV29-1 and TRBJ2-3; maybe TRBD2 (6 bases). Between the trimmed V and J ends, which lost 4 bases and 0 bases, there was a span of 14 bases. This CDR3 spans 15 amino acids. Germline loops: CDR1 SQVTM, CDR2 ANQGSEA. The CDR3 DNA follows: TGCAGCGTTGTATTTAGCGGACATAGCACAGATACGCAGTATTTT. Amino acid sequence: CSVVFSGHSTDTQYF.

CDR3 DNA: TGTGCCAGCAGCTTAGCGGGTCCGGGGGCGGACATTCAGTACTTC. This translates into CASSLAGPGADIQYF. V gene TRBV7-9 combines with J gene TRBJ2-4; D may correspond to TRBD1 or TRBD2 (6 bases each). CDR3 length equals 15 residues. Germline assignment: CDR1 SEHNR and CDR2 FQNEAQ (reference sequence). Trimming left V 0 bases short and J 8 bases short, with 14 bases between.

V and J are TRBV2 and TRBJ2-1, with D perhaps TRBD2 (5 bases). Per the germline V gene, CDR1 is SNHLY and CDR2 is FYNNEI. Trimming shortened V by 4 bases and J by 0 bases, and 19 bases separated the two germline ends. This CDR3 region has 18 residues. CDR3 nucleotides: TGTGCCAGCAGTGTAGGAGGTGCGGCCGCTAGCTCCTACAATGAGCAGTTCTTC. It codes for CASSVGGAAASSYNEQFF.

V gene TRBV15 combines with J gene TRBJ1-5; D unresolved. The ends were cut back, 0 bases at V and 10 bases at J, with 7 bases in the middle. CDR3 size: 12 residues. CDR1 and CDR2 (germline): LNHNV, YYDKDF (reference sequence). The CDR3 nucleotides read TGTGCCACCAGCAGAGACGGCCAACCCCAGCATTTT. Translation gives CATSRDGQPQHF.

The chain uses TRBV5-1 and TRBJ2-7; D remains unclear. Trimming took off 0 bases at V and 6 bases at J, with 4 bases between the two ends. This CDR3 contains 11 residues. Germline loops: CDR1 SGHRS, CDR2 YFSETQ. CDR3 coding DNA: TGCGCCAGCAGCTTGGAAGGCGAGCAGTACTTC. Protein product: CASSLEGEQYF. The full variable domain, rest sourced from reference TRBV5-1 and TRBJ2-7, is KAGVTQTPRYLIKTRGQQVTLSCSPISGHRSVSWYQQTPGQGLQFLFEYFSETQRNKGNFPGRFSGRQFSNSRSEMNVSTLELGDSALYLCASSLEGEQYFGPGTRLTVT.

This sequence joins TRBV7-3 and TRBJ2-5; 11 bases map to TRBD2. Trimming removed 5 bases from V and 4 bases from J; junction bases left unmatched: 9. Germline CDR1 SGHTA, CDR2 FQGTGA. The CDR3 covers 16 residues. In nucleotides, the CDR3 is TGTGCCAGCAGCAATAGCGGGAGGGCCCTCGGAGAGACCCAGTACTTC. It translates to CASSNSGRALGETQYF.

The CDR3 protein is CASSPGGYGYTF. CDR3 nucleotide sequence: TGTGCCAGCAGCCCCGGCGGGTATGGCTACACCTTC. V gene TRBV11-3 combines with J gene TRBJ1-2; D unclear. Trimming removed 5 bases from V and 5 bases from J, with 9 bases in between. The CDR3 is 12 residues long. Germline-derived CDR1 and CDR2 are SGHNT and YENEEA.

This rearrangement joins TRBV24-1 to TRBJ2-2, with D perhaps TRBD2 (5 bases). Per the germline V gene, CDR1 is KGHDR and CDR2 is SFDVKD. V was shortened by 3 bases and J by 6 bases, with 10 bases between the two germline ends. CDR3 length: 14 residues. CDR3 loop: CATSDPGIPGELFF. The CDR3 DNA reads as TGTGCCACCAGTGATCCCGGGATACCCGGGGAGCTGTTTTTT.

V is TRBV28 and J is TRBJ1-5; 9 nucleotides line up with TRBD1. Germline CDR1 and CDR2: MDHEN and SYDVKM. Unmatched junction bases numbered 4, after V lost 6 bases and J lost 7 bases. The CDR3 is made up of 13 amino acids. CDR3 DNA sequence: TGTGCCAGCAGGGGGACAGGGAGACAGCCCCAGCATTTT. Its translation: CASRGTGRQPQHF.

V and J are TRBV19 and TRBJ2-7; 8 nucleotides align to TRBD1. Germline V gene sequence: CDR1 LNHDA, CDR2 SQIVND (reference sequence). The V and J ends lost 1 base and 2 bases, in that order; junction bases with no gene match: 7. The CDR3 totals 16 residues. In DNA form, the CDR3 reads TGTGCCAGTAGTATAGCCGGACAGGGCCAAACCTACGAGCAGTACTTC. This translates into CASSIAGQGQTYEQYF.

Comment on this clone: This specimen includes other DNA sequences encoding the same CDR3. V gene TRBV5-1 combines with J gene TRBJ2-1, with TRBD2 matching 10 bases. The V gene end was trimmed by 5 bases and the J gene end by 2 bases; junction bases not matched to a gene: 4. CDR1 and CDR2 (germline): SGHRS, YFSETQ. This CDR3 is built from 15 residues. Written as DNA, the CDR3 is TGCGCCAGCAGTTCCGGGACTAGCGCCTACAATGAGCAGTTCTTC. Amino acid sequence: CASSSGTSAYNEQFF.

There are a few counts of this clone. This rearrangement joins TRBV28 to TRBJ2-3; D perhaps matches TRBD2 (5 bases). CDR1 and CDR2 (germline): MDHEN, SYDVKM. V was clipped by 6 bases and J by 3 bases, with 16 bases between them. The CDR3 is made up of 15 amino acids. The CDR3 coding sequence is TGTGCCAGCAGCCTCCTGTCTCGGGGAACAGATACGCAGTATTTT. Translation gives CASSLLSRGTDTQYF. Full variable domain (outside the CDR3, taken from reference TRBV28 and TRBJ2-3): DVKVTQSSRYLVKRTGEKVFLECVQDMDHENMFWYRQDPGLGLRLIYFSYDVKMKEKGDIPEGYSVSREKKERFSLILESASTNQTSMYLCASSLLSRGTDTQYFGPGTRLTVL.

The chain is built from TRBV24-1 and TRBJ2-2; 14 bases are shared with TRBD2. J gave up 4 bases and V 3 bases, and 6 bases lay outside the gene matches. The CDR3 consists of 18 residues. Germline CDR1 is KGHDR and CDR2 is SFDVKD. CDR3: CATSDPGLAGGFTGELFF. CDR3 nucleotide sequence: TGTGCCACCAGTGATCCCGGACTAGCGGGAGGTTTCACCGGGGAGCTGTTTTTT.

The J gene is TRBJ1-5, the V gene TRBV19; D perhaps matches TRBD1 (5 bases). There are 13 residues in the CDR3. CDR1 and CDR2 (germline): LNHDA, SQIVND (reference sequence). V lost 7 bases and J lost 4, with 11 bases in between. The CDR3 nucleotides are TGTGCCAGTACCGCAGGGACTAATCAGCCCCAGCATTTT. Translation: CASTAGTNQPQHF.

The chain recombines TRBV27 with TRBJ2-7; 10 bases align to TRBD1. CDR3 size: 15 residues. The J segment lost 7 bases and the V segment lost 5 bases, leaving 11 bases of the junction unmatched. Germline CDR1 is MNHEY and CDR2 is SMNVEV (reference sequence). The CDR3 region has the DNA TGTGCCAGCAGTCCCGGGGACAGGGGTTTGGGGGAGCAGTACTTC. It encodes CASSPGDRGLGEQYF.

The rearrangement uses TRBV28 and TRBJ2-3; 11 nucleotides line up with TRBD2. The CDR3 runs to 17 residues. Germline V gene sequence: CDR1 MDHEN, CDR2 SYDVKM. V dropped 1 base and J dropped 3; count of bases not matched to a gene: 6. Here the CDR3 DNA reads TGTGCCAGCAGTTTATTCCGACTAGCGGGAACTACAGATACGCAGTATTTT. Protein product: CASSLFRLAGTTDTQYF.

Only a few counts were recorded for this clone. The chain is built from TRBV5-1 and TRBJ1-2; a possible D gene is TRBD1 (5 bases). V lost 1 base to trimming and J lost 1 base, with 20 bases between them. CDR3 length: 18 amino acids. CDR1 and CDR2 from the germline V gene are SGHRS and YFSETQ. The CDR3 sequence: CASSLRHPQALRNYGYTF. The CDR3 region has the DNA TGCGCCAGCAGCTTGCGCCACCCACAGGCGCTACGTAACTATGGCTACACCTTC.

The rearrangement uses TRBV6-2 or TRBV6-3 and TRBJ2-7, with D uncertain. CDR1 and CDR2 (germline): MNHEY, SVGEGT. V was shortened by 2 bases and J by 0 bases, with 5 bases between the two germline ends. This CDR3 is built from 13 residues. This CDR3 reads CASSYAGSYEQYF. The CDR3 nucleotides are TGTGCCAGCAGTTACGCCGGCTCCTACGAGCAGTACTTC.

This chain joins TRBV6-5 and TRBJ1-2; maybe TRBD1 (6 bases). The CDR3 has 15 residues. V shed 2 bases and J shed 7 bases, with 17 bases lying between them. The germline V gene encodes CDR1 MNHEY and CDR2 SVGAGI. CDR3 loop: CASSYEETGLAGYTF. The CDR3 DNA follows: TGTGCCAGCAGTTACGAGGAAACAGGGTTGGCTGGCTACACCTTC.

The chain has TRBV12-1 and TRBJ2-7; no DNA check was done on the table's D call, TRBD1. TRBV12-1 is termed a pseudogene. This CDR3 is 14 amino acids long. CDR3 nucleotides: TGTGCCAGCAGCTTTAACAGGGGGCTCTACGAGCAGTACTTC. This encodes CASSFNRGLYEQYF.

The genes are TRBV6-5 and TRBJ2-1; maybe TRBD1 (7 bases). V lost 7 bases and J 2 bases, leaving 15 bases between the germline ends. The CDR3 is 15 amino acids. CDR1 and CDR2 from the germline V gene are MNHEY and SVGAGI. CDR3 sequence: CASNRQGLPYNEQFF. In DNA form, the CDR3 reads TGTGCCAGCAACCGACAGGGACTGCCCTACAATGAGCAGTTCTTC.

The chain is built from TRBV7-9 and TRBJ1-1, with TRBD1 matching 9 bases. The CDR3 spans 16 residues. J was trimmed by 0 bases and V by 5 bases; bases with no gene match: 7. Germline V lookup: CDR1 SEHNR, CDR2 FQNEAQ (reference sequence). DNA of the CDR3: TGTGCCAGCAGCCCGCGGGACAGGGAAATGAACACTGAAGCTTTCTTT. This codes for CASSPRDREMNTEAFF.

This chain's CDR3 is CASTPDSRNEKLFF. The DNA of the CDR3 is TGTGCCAGCACCCCGGACAGCCGTAATGAAAAACTGTTTTTT. This chain joins TRBV9 and TRBJ1-4, with D possibly matching TRBD1 (6 bases). CDR1 SGDLS and CDR2 YYNGEE come from the germline V gene. The germline V and J ends were trimmed by 6 bases and 4 bases, with 13 bases remaining between them. This CDR3 region has 14 residues.

The chain carries TRBV19 and TRBJ1-6, with 9 positions matching TRBD1. The CDR3 spans 15 residues. V trimming: 5 bases; J trimming: 7 bases; junction bases outside the gene matches: 6. Germline loops: CDR1 LNHDA, CDR2 SQIVND (reference sequence). CDR3 residues: CASSAGTGNNSPLHF. CDR3 coding DNA: TGTGCCAGTAGTGCCGGGACAGGGAACAATTCACCCCTCCACTTT.

The chain combines TRBV10-2 with TRBJ2-3; 10 bases align to TRBD1. The germline CDR1 and CDR2 sequences are WSHSY and SAAADI. V was pared by 6 bases and J by 0 bases, with 6 bases of the junction left unmatched. This CDR3 contains 16 residues. This CDR3 reads CASRGTGVWSTDTQYF. The CDR3 DNA reads TGCGCCAGCAGGGGGACAGGGGTTTGGAGCACAGATACGCAGTATTTT.

This clone appeared a single time. The rearrangement joins TRBV7-8 to TRBJ2-7; 8 bases map to TRBD1. This CDR3 has 13 amino acids. J was trimmed by 6 bases and V by 5 bases; bases with no gene match: 6. CDR1 is SGHVS, CDR2 FQNEAQ, per germline. The CDR3 region has the DNA TGTGCCAGCAGCCCACTGACAGGGGTCGAGCAGTACTTC. Translation: CASSPLTGVEQYF.